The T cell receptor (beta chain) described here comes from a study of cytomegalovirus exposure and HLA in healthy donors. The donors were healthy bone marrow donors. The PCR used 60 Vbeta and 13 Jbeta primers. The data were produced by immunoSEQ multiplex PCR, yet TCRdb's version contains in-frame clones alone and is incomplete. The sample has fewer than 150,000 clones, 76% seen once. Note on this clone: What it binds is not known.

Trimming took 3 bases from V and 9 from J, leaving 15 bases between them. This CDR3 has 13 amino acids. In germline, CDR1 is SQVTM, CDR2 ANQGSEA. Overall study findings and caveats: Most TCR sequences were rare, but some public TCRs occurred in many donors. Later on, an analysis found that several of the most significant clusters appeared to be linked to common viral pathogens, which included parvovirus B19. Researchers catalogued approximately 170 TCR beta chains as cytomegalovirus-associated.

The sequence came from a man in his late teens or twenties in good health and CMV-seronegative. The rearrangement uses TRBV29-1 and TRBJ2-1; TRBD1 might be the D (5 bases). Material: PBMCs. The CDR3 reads CSVDGQGFSEQFF. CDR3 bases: TGCAGCGTTGACGGGCAGGGTTTTTCTGAGCAGTTCTTC.